This T cell receptor (beta chain) came from a study of cytomegalovirus exposure and HLA in healthy donors. Study conclusions and caveats: Being indistinguishable, some V segments were excluded, TRBV6-2 and TRBV6-3 among them.

The primer mix had 60 Vbeta and 13 Jbeta primers. Generated by immunoSEQ multiplex PCR, the TCRdb table keeps only in-frame clones and is missing some. The table lists tens of thousands of clones, under 85% of them singletons. This clone has just a few counts. What it binds is unknown. This cohort consisted of healthy bone marrow donors. With V trimmed by 0 bases and J by 1 base, 4 bases remained unmatched. CDR3 length: 16 amino acids. The germline gives CDR1 SEHNR, CDR2 FQNEAQ (reference sequence). The sequence came from a male donor in good health and CMV-seropositive. This chain connects TRBV7-9 to TRBJ1-2; 8 nucleotides align to TRBD1. Material: PBMCs. CDR3 sequence: CASSLAETGDNYGYTF. CDR3 DNA: TGTGCCAGCAGCTTAGCAGAGACAGGGGATAACTATGGCTACACCTTC.